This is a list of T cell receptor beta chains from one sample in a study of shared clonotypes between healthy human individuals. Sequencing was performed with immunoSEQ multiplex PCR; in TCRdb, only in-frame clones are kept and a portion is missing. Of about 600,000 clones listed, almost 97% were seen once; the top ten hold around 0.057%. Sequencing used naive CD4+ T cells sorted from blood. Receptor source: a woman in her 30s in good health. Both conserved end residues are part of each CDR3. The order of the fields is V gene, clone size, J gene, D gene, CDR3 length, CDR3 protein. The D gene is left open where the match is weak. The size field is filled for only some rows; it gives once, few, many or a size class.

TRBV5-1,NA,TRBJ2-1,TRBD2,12,CASRAREGEQFF
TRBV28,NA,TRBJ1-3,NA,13,CASSLEGPNTIYF
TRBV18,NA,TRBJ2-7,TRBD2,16,CASSLSGTSGFYEQYF
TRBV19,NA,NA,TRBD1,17,CASSIALGTAGSYEQYF
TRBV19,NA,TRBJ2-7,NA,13,CASSLRGSYEQYF
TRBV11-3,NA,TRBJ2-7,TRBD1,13,CASSPGQGYEQYF
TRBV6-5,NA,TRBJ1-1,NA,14,CASSYSPGDTEAFF
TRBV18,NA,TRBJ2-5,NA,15,CASSPQVQLQETQYF
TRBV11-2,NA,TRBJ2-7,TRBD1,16,CASSSFRDRVSYEQYF
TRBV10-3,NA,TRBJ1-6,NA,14,CAISQGINNSPLHF
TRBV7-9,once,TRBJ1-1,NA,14,CASSPRASGTEAFF
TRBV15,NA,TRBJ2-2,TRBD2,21,CATSRDRLSLAGWADTGELFF
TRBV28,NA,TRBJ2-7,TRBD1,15,CATDSPGTGPHEQYF
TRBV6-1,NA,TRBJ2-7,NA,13,CATSTRGPTEQYF
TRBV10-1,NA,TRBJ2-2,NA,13,CASSVGVTGELFF
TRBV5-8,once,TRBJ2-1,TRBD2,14,CASSLPGSGGRQFF
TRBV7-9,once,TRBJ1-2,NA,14,CASSLDAANYGYTF
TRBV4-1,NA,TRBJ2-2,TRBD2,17,CASSQTSGRLNTGELFF
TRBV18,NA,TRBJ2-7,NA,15,CASSDGTPPGDEQYF
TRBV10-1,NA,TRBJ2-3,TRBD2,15,CASSVWTSGTDTQYF
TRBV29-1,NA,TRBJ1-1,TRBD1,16,CSVVGGQAGSVTEAFF